This T cell receptor beta chain appears in the sequencing data of a study of cytotoxic CD8 clonotypes in ibrutinib-treated CLL. General observations from the study: In comparison with age-matched healthy donors, baseline clonality was higher and tracked circulating CD8+ T-cell counts. There were few public clonotypes, and on treatment they contracted or stayed stable.

Method: immunoSEQ multiplex PCR; TCRdb's copy keeps in-frame clones and lacks some. The profile covers a few hundred thousand clones, with 60% to 80% appearing a single time and 5% to 6.5% taken by the ten largest. Turning to this clone: What it binds is unknown.

The receptor comes from a human donor with chronic lymphocytic leukemia. Sequencing used PBMCs, obtained after 36 months of ibrutinib treatment.

The DNA for the CDR3 is TGTGCCAGCAGTCCTACTGACAGGCTAATCTATGGCTACACCTTC. This translates into CASSPTDRLIYGYTF. The chain links TRBV28 to TRBJ1-2, with D maybe TRBD1 (6 bases). CDR1 and CDR2 from the germline V gene are MDHEN and SYDVKM. The germline V and J ends were trimmed by 5 bases and 4 bases, with 17 bases remaining between them. CDR3 length: 15 residues.